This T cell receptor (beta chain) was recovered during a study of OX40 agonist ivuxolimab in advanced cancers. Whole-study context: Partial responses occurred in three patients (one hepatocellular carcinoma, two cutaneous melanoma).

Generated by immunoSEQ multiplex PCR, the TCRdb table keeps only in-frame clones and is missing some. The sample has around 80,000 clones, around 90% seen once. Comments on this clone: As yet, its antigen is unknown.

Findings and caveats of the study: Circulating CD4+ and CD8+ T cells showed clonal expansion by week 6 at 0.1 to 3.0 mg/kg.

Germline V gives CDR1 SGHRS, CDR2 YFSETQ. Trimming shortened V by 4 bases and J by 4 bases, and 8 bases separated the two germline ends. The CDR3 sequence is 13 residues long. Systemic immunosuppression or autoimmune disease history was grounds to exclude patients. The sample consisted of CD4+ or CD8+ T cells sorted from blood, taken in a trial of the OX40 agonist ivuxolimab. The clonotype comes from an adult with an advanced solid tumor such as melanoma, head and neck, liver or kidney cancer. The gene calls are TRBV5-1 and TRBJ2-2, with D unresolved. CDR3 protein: CASSTQFTGELFF. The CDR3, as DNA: TGCGCCAGCAGCACACAGTTCACCGGGGAGCTGTTTTTT.